A selection of T cell receptor beta chains follows, all from one sample in a study of blood T cell repertoires in COVID-19. Assay: immunoSEQ multiplex PCR; the TCRdb copy retains only in-frame clones and omits some. The sample includes more than 200,000 clones, 88% seen only once; the top ten take over 1.1%. The sequenced sample was peripheral blood. The receptors come from a man aged 80 or over with acute or convalescent COVID-19. Each CDR3 is given with its conserved first and last residue.

j_call: TRBJ1-4
v_call: TRBV19
cdr3_aa: CASSIVEGKLFF

j_call: TRBJ2-3
v_call: TRBV7-8
cdr3_aa: CASSLVAGWGTDTQYF

j_call: TRBJ1-6
v_call: TRBV12-3/TRBV12-4
cdr3_aa: CATRTGENSPLHF

j_call: TRBJ2-1
v_call: TRBV6-2/TRBV6-3
cdr3_aa: CASSSDRWNYNEQFF

j_call: TRBJ2-1
v_call: TRBV27
cdr3_aa: CASSLSPGLGNEQFF

j_call: TRBJ2-7
v_call: TRBV5-6
cdr3_aa: CASSPTTVLYSYEQYF

j_call: TRBJ2-1
v_call: TRBV11-2
cdr3_aa: CASSTGRSSYNEQFF

j_call: TRBJ2-2
v_call: TRBV7-2
cdr3_aa: CASSSESTLRGGELFF

j_call: TRBJ1-5
v_call: TRBV6-5
cdr3_aa: CASSQDNYQPQHF

j_call: TRBJ2-2
v_call: TRBV11-3
cdr3_aa: CASSLGGAANTGELFF

j_call: TRBJ1-1
v_call: TRBV28
cdr3_aa: CASITGTANTEAFF

j_call: TRBJ2-2
v_call: TRBV14
cdr3_aa: CASSQVRSNTGELFF

j_call: TRBJ1-1
v_call: TRBV12-3/TRBV12-4
cdr3_aa: CASSQQGEAFF

j_call: TRBJ2-1
v_call: TRBV5-6
cdr3_aa: CASSFRDRVYNEQFF

j_call: TRBJ1-1
v_call: TRBV5-8
cdr3_aa: CASSYYPGTEAFF

j_call: TRBJ2-1
v_call: TRBV29-1
cdr3_aa: CSVEEGLAGASNEQFF

j_call: TRBJ2-2
v_call: TRBV29-1
cdr3_aa: CSVGQGANTGELFF

j_call: TRBJ1-1
v_call: TRBV6-5
cdr3_aa: CASSYSPGENTEAFF

j_call: TRBJ2-2
v_call: TRBV18
cdr3_aa: CASSPGKTSESGELFF

j_call: TRBJ1-1
v_call: TRBV14
cdr3_aa: CASSQGATLGRTEAFF

j_call: TRBJ2-2
v_call: TRBV7-7
cdr3_aa: CASSLNPIGAGTGELFF

j_call: TRBJ2-7
v_call: TRBV6-5
cdr3_aa: CASSPLLESEQYF